The 5 T cell receptor beta chains below all came from one sample that was sequenced in a study of spatial heterogeneity in lung cancer. TCRdb independently ran MiXCR on the 5' RACE reads; one entry per CDR3 protein. The table includes tens of thousands of distinct CDR3 sequences, roughly 7% detected once. Time point meaning: sample taken at primary tumor resection. Whole RNA was taken from tumor, nontumor lung or frozen PBMC; it was then sequenced unsorted. The sample consisted of PBMCs, taken at surgery. These receptor sequences come from a male donor with early-stage non-small cell lung cancer.

This clonotype was observed many times. The chain carries TRBV28 and TRBJ1-4, with unresolved D. Between the trimmed V and J ends, which lost 1 base and 0 bases, there was a span of 9 bases. Germline lookup yields CDR1 MDHEN and CDR2 SYDVKM. The CDR3 spans 16 residues. CDR3 amino acids: CASSLSGLATNEKLFF. The DNA for the CDR3 is TGTGCCAGCAGTTTATCCGGGCTAGCAACTAATGAAAAACTGTTTTTT.

A note on this clonotype: This could be a read error, since a much larger clone is one nucleotide away. This CDR3 fails to terminate in the conserved phenylalanine or tryptophan, so it likely reflects a read error. The chain has TRBV20-1 and TRBJ2-3, with TRBD2 matching 10 bases. The trim removed 3 bases at V and 5 bases at J, leaving 5 bases unmatched. Looked up from germline, CDR1 is DFQATT and CDR2 is SNEGSKA (reference sequence). The CDR3 totals 14 residues. This chain's CDR3 is CSARLAGAKDTQYL. In nucleotides, the CDR3 is TGCAGTGCTAGGCTAGCGGGAGCGAAAGATACGCAGTATTTA.

The genes are TRBV4-3 and TRBJ2-7, with no clear D. CDR1 is LGHNA, CDR2 YSLEER, per germline. V lost 0 bases to trimming and J lost 0 bases, with 6 bases between them. CDR3 size: 14 residues. The CDR3 loop reads CASSQDRFSYEQYF. The CDR3, as DNA: TGCGCCAGCAGCCAAGATAGGTTCTCCTACGAGCAGTACTTC.

This clonotype was seen ten or more times. One junction end does not reproduce the germline sequence, and a read error may be involved. The chain has TRBV24-1 and TRBJ2-1; D unclear. Germline V gene lookup returns CDR1 KGHDR and CDR2 SFDVKD. This CDR3 has 13 amino acids. For the CDR3, the DNA is TGTGCCACCAGTGATTTAGCCTATAATGAGCAGTTCTTC. Amino acids: CATSDLAYNEQFF.

This clonotype was found many times. The chain uses TRBV9 and TRBJ1-1; no definite D call. CDR3 size: 14 residues. CDR1 and CDR2 (germline): SGDLS, YYNGEE. V dropped 0 bases and J dropped 1 base, with 7 bases sitting between them. Here the CDR3 reads CASSVAPGNTEAFF. DNA for the CDR3: TGTGCCAGCAGCGTAGCCCCTGGGAACACTGAAGCTTTCTTT.